Reported below is one T cell receptor (beta chain). J gave up 3 bases and V 3 bases, and 8 bases lay outside the gene matches. Germline V lookup: CDR1 SNHLY, CDR2 FYNNEI. The CDR3 covers 16 residues. Time point described: pretreatment peripheral blood. This sample stems from a study of PD-L1 blockade in urothelial cancer. Profiling relied on immunoSEQ multiplex PCR, and the TCRdb table lists in-frame clones only, not all of them. The sample shows roughly 63,000 clones, 81% of them seen only once. The TCR sequence derives from a man between 70 and 80 years old with urothelial cancer. The chain joins TRBV2 to TRBJ1-2, with 9 bases identical to TRBD1. This material consisted of PBMCs, taken around atezolizumab (anti-PD-L1) treatment. CDR3 sequence reads: CASSEAGTGFDYGYTF. The CDR3 DNA sequence: TGTGCCAGCAGTGAGGCCGGGACAGGGTTTGACTATGGCTACACCTTC.